Each of the 29 T cell receptor beta chains below was sequenced from the same sample in a study of T-cell reconstitution after alpha-beta-depleted transplantation in children. TCRbeta library preparation incorporated unique molecular identifiers. Using its own MiXCR run on the PCR reads, TCRdb lists one record per CDR3 protein. The sample holds a few hundred thousand distinct CDR3 sequences; roughly 27% are singletons and the top ten take just over 35%. This specimen was PBMCs, taken before TCRalphabeta/CD19-depleted stem cell transplant. The receptor set was obtained from a boy younger than two with Wiskott-Aldrich syndrome, due to receive a stem cell transplant.

This chain connects TRBV10-2 to TRBJ2-7; weak D call: TRBD2 (6 bases). V dropped 5 bases and J dropped 5 bases, with 16 bases sitting between them. Germline assignment: CDR1 WSHSY and CDR2 SAAADI. This CDR3 has 14 amino acids. DNA for the CDR3: TGCGCCAGCAGTTTGACTAGAGGGATCCACGAGCAGTACTTC. It codes for CASSLTRGIHEQYF.

The chain links TRBV18 to TRBJ1-5, with D possibly matching TRBD1 (6 bases). The CDR3 sequence is 15 residues long. V lost 4 bases and J lost 0, with 10 bases in between. Germline V lookup: CDR1 KGHSH, CDR2 LQKENI. The CDR3 DNA is TGTGCCAGCTCACTCGGACAGTTTAGCAATCAGCCCCAGCATTTT. The encoded protein is CASSLGQFSNQPQHF.

CDR3 in amino acids: CASRRTSGTLNNEQFF. The CDR3 DNA is TGTGCCAGCAGAAGGACTAGCGGGACCCTTAACAATGAGCAGTTCTTC. V gene TRBV6-1 combines with J gene TRBJ2-1; TRBD2 matches at 12 bases. J was trimmed by 5 bases and V by 6 bases; bases with no gene match: 8. The CDR3 is made up of 16 amino acids. Germline CDR1 is MNHNS and CDR2 is SASEGT.

This clonotype showed up just a few times. This sequence joins TRBV9 and TRBJ1-1; weak D call: TRBD1 (5 bases). Germline V CDR1 and CDR2: SGDLS, YYNGEE. The CDR3 sequence is 13 residues long. The ends were cut back, 0 bases at V and 7 bases at J, with 10 bases in the middle. CDR3: CASSVDEGLEAFF. The CDR3 DNA is TGTGCCAGCAGCGTAGATGAGGGACTTGAAGCTTTCTTT.

This clonotype was counted a few times. This rearrangement joins TRBV9 to TRBJ2-1, with D perhaps given as TRBD1 or TRBD2 (5 bases each). This CDR3 spans 16 amino acids. V lost 0 bases to trimming and J lost 4 bases, with 14 bases between them. From germline, CDR1 is SGDLS and CDR2 YYNGEE. In DNA form, the CDR3 reads TGTGCCAGCAGCGTAGACCGGGGCCAAAGATACAATGAGCAGTTCTTC. As protein: CASSVDRGQRYNEQFF.

The chain has TRBV10-3 and TRBJ2-7; 7 nucleotides line up with TRBD2. Germline values: CDR1 ENHRY, CDR2 SYGVKD. The ends lost 5 bases at V and 5 bases at J; junction bases unmatched: 9. The CDR3 is 14 residues long. The CDR3, as DNA: TGTGCCATCAGTTTTCGCGGGAGTGTCGACGAGCAGTACTTC. Translating gives CAISFRGSVDEQYF.

J is TRBJ1-5 and V is TRBV19; TRBD1 agrees at 9 bases. V dropped 4 bases and J dropped 5; count of bases not matched to a gene: 9. Germline V gene data show CDR1 as LNHDA and CDR2 as SQIVND (reference sequence). The CDR3 sequence is 16 residues long. The CDR3 DNA sequence: TGTGCCAGTAGTACCCCGGGACAGGGATCTCATCAGCCCCAGCATTTT. Protein: CASSTPGQGSHQPQHF.

This clonotype was counted between two and nine times. The chain uses TRBV5-1 and TRBJ2-7, with D tentatively TRBD1 or TRBD2 (5 bases each). V was shortened by 4 bases and J by 6 bases, with 11 bases between the two germline ends. The germline V gene encodes CDR1 SGHRS and CDR2 YFSETQ. CDR3 length: 12 amino acids. The CDR3: CASSRDLLEQYF. In DNA form, the CDR3 reads TGCGCCAGCAGCAGGGACCTCCTCGAGCAGTACTTC.

The chain uses TRBV5-1 and TRBJ2-1; 7 bases agree with TRBD1. The CDR3 extends over 16 amino acids. Germline assignment: CDR1 SGHRS and CDR2 YFSETQ. V gave up 5 bases and J gave up 4 bases; unmatched junction bases: 12. This CDR3 is CASRLAGTAFYNEQFF. As DNA, the CDR3 is TGCGCCAGCAGGTTAGCCGGGACAGCCTTTTACAATGAGCAGTTCTTC.

This clonotype was seen a single time. An end of the junction differs from the germline gene, which may be a read error. The chain couples TRBV27 to TRBJ2-7, with 9 bases fitting TRBD2. CDR1 MNHEY and CDR2 SMNVEV come from the germline V gene (reference sequence). The CDR3 consists of 15 residues. CDR3 nucleotide sequence: TGTTCCAGCAGTTCCTATAGCGGGAGAGGCTACGAGCAGTACTTC. It specifies CSSSSYSGRGYEQYF.

The chain combines TRBV5-1 with TRBJ2-2, with TRBD2 matching 9 bases. Trimming at V came to 4 bases and at J to 0 bases, leaving 4 bases not matched to a gene. The CDR3 covers 16 residues. The V gene's germline CDR1 is SGHRS and CDR2 YFSETQ. The CDR3 bases are TGCGCCAGCAGCCATAGCGGGAGAGCGAACACCGGGGAGCTGTTTTTT. This gives the protein CASSHSGRANTGELFF.

With respect to this clonotype: A read error may produce the germline difference seen at one junction end. The CDR3: CASSISRTSGNNEQFF. The CDR3 DNA reads as TGTGCTAGCAGCATAAGTCGGACTAGCGGCAACAATGAGCAGTTCTTC. V usage is TRBV7-9 and J usage is TRBJ2-1, with TRBD2 matching over 10 bases. Germline V gene data show CDR1 as SEHNR and CDR2 as FQNEAQ (reference sequence). The CDR3 covers 16 residues.

The chain is built from TRBV5-1 and TRBJ2-1; the match to TRBD2 covers 14 bases. The germline CDR1 and CDR2 sequences are SGHRS and YFSETQ. This CDR3 is 17 amino acids long. V lost 4 bases to trimming and J lost 7 bases; unmatched junction nucleotides: 10. CDR3 bases: TGCGCCAGCAGCCCTACTTCCGGGACTAGCGGGAGAAATGAGCAGTTCTTC. As protein: CASSPTSGTSGRNEQFF.

The chain joins TRBV28 to TRBJ2-1; D is uncertain. The CDR3 is 11 amino acids. V was trimmed by 7 bases and J by 13 bases, leaving 14 bases between them. CDR1 is MDHEN, CDR2 SYDVKM, per germline. The CDR3 region has the DNA TGTGCCAGCACCCGGGTGCGCCTTCAGTTCTTC. Its translation is CASTRVRLQFF.

Comment on this clonotype: One end of the junction is discordant with germline, which a read error may explain. The chain's CDR3 is CASNSGTSNNDQFF. The CDR3 bases are TGCGCCAGCAACTCCGGGACTAGTAACAATGACCAGTTCTTC. The chain recombines TRBV5-1 with TRBJ2-1; 8 nucleotides line up with TRBD2. CDR3 size: 14 residues. Germline V gives CDR1 SGHRS, CDR2 YFSETQ.

This clonotype was recorded at least ten times. The gene calls are TRBV28 and TRBJ2-3, with TRBD2 as a possible D gene (7 bases). Looked up from germline, CDR1 is MDHEN and CDR2 is SYDVKM. The V gene lost 8 bases and the J gene lost 6 bases, with 15 bases spanning the gap. The CDR3 has 13 amino acids. The CDR3 nucleotides read TGTGCCAGCCGGGGGGCCGACGAGGATACGCAGTATTTT. It is translated as CASRGADEDTQYF. Looking up the rest from reference TRBV28 and TRBJ2-3 gives the full variable domain: DVKVTQSSRYLVKRTGEKVFLECVQDMDHENMFWYRQDPGLGLRLIYFSYDVKMKEKGDIPEGYSVSREKKERFSLILESASTNQTSMYLCASRGADEDTQYFGPGTRLTVL.

This clonotype was recorded a few times. V is TRBV28 and J is TRBJ2-1; TRBD2 aligns across 12 bases. Germline CDR1 reads MDHEN; CDR2 reads SYDVKM. J gave up 9 bases and V 6 bases, and 9 bases lay outside the gene matches. There are 15 residues in the CDR3. CDR3 in DNA: TGTGCCAGCAGGTATTCTAGCGGGAGGGTCCCTGAGCAGTTCTTC. Protein sequence: CASRYSSGRVPEQFF.

V gene TRBV5-1 combines with J gene TRBJ2-5; 12 bases match TRBD1. The trim removed 7 bases at V and 5 bases at J, leaving 6 bases unmatched. This CDR3 region has 14 residues. The germline gives CDR1 SGHRS, CDR2 YFSETQ. CDR3 loop: CASRPGTGGETQYF. The DNA for the CDR3 is TGCGCCAGCCGACCCGGGACAGGGGGCGAGACCCAGTACTTC.

This clonotype occurred a few times. CDR3: CSASLAVNTGELFF. The CDR3 region has the DNA TGCAGTGCTAGCCTAGCGGTTAACACCGGGGAGCTGTTTTTT. The gene calls are TRBV20-1 and TRBJ2-2; 7 nucleotides line up with TRBD2. J gave up 2 bases and V 3 bases, and 3 bases lay outside the gene matches. The CDR3 runs 14 residues. In germline, CDR1 is DFQATT, CDR2 SNEGSKA (reference sequence).

This chain joins TRBV29-1 and TRBJ2-1; 7 bases fit TRBD2. V shed 3 bases and J 8 bases; nucleotides not matched to a gene: 16. Germline V gene lookup returns CDR1 SQVTM and CDR2 ANQGSEA. The CDR3 spans 16 residues. CDR3: CSVDPWASSGGDEQFF. CDR3 in DNA: TGCAGCGTTGATCCGTGGGCGTCTAGCGGAGGGGATGAGCAGTTCTTC.

This clonotype was counted a few times. The chain links TRBV20-1 to TRBJ2-1; TRBD2 might be the D (5 bases). From germline, CDR1 is DFQATT and CDR2 SNEGSKA (reference sequence). The CDR3 runs to 17 residues. V lost 6 bases, J lost 2 bases, and 23 bases lay in between. The CDR3 sequence is CSARPSSDFQTYNEQFF. Written as DNA, the CDR3 is TGCAGTGCGAGACCGTCTTCGGACTTTCAGACCTACAATGAGCAGTTCTTC.

This chain links TRBV4-2 with TRBJ2-7; D tentatively reads TRBD1 or TRBD2 (5 bases each). Germline CDR1 LGHNA, CDR2 YNFKEQ. V lost 0 bases and J 0 bases, leaving 15 bases between the germline ends. There are 17 residues in the CDR3. CDR3 nucleotides: TGTGCCAGCAGCCAAGAGGGACGGCTCCGAAGCTCCTACGAGCAGTACTTC. Amino acids: CASSQEGRLRSSYEQYF.

This clonotype was seen only a few times. CDR3 in DNA: TGTGCCACCCCTTTGGGACAGGGTGAAGAGACCCAGTACTTC. Amino acids: CATPLGQGEETQYF. The chain recombines TRBV24-1 with TRBJ2-5; the match to TRBD1 covers 9 bases. This CDR3 spans 14 amino acids. Trimming at V came to 9 bases and at J to 3 bases, leaving 7 bases not matched to a gene. Germline V gives CDR1 KGHDR, CDR2 SFDVKD.

This sequence joins TRBV5-1 and TRBJ1-4, with D possibly being TRBD1 (5 bases). Deletions cut 5 bases from V and 2 bases from J, with 10 bases between. The CDR3 totals 14 residues. Germline CDR1 is SGHRS and CDR2 is YFSETQ. For the CDR3, the DNA is TGCGCCAGCAGTCCCGGGACGACTAATGAAAAACTGTTTTTT. This translates into CASSPGTTNEKLFF.

The V gene is TRBV20-1, the J gene TRBJ2-1, with 7 bases aligning to TRBD1. This CDR3 has 16 residues. CDR1 is DFQATT and CDR2 is SNEGSKA in the germline V gene (reference sequence). Trimming removed 3 bases from V and 0 bases from J; junction bases left unmatched: 8. The CDR3 sequence: CSARADRWSSYNEQFF. The CDR3 DNA reads as TGCAGTGCTAGGGCGGACAGGTGGAGCTCCTACAATGAGCAGTTCTTC.

This sequence joins TRBV5-1 and TRBJ2-1, with 10 bases that match TRBD2. Germline V CDR1 and CDR2: SGHRS, YFSETQ. V gave up 4 bases and J gave up 5 bases; unmatched junction bases: 9. There are 16 residues in the CDR3. The CDR3 loop reads CASSPATSGYHNEQFF. Written as DNA, the CDR3 is TGCGCCAGCAGCCCCGCGACTAGCGGGTACCACAATGAGCAGTTCTTC.

The table lists this clonotype with a few counts. The chain couples TRBV12-3 or TRBV12-4 to TRBJ2-7, with 10 bases lining up with TRBD2. The trim removed 4 bases at V and 4 bases at J, leaving 16 bases unmatched. The CDR3 is 18 residues long. CDR3 loop: CASSSGASGSHSTYEQYF. The CDR3 DNA sequence: TGTGCCAGCAGTTCAGGGGCTAGCGGGAGTCACAGCACGTACGAGCAGTACTTC.

The CDR3 nucleotides are TGTGCCAGCAGTGTCCAGGGGGGTTGGACTGAAGCTTTCTTT. It translates to CASSVQGGWTEAFF. V is TRBV2 and J is TRBJ1-1, with TRBD1 matching 7 bases. Germline CDR1 reads SNHLY; CDR2 reads FYNNEI. The V segment lost 4 bases and the J segment 5 bases; nucleotides outside the gene matches: 7. The CDR3 sequence is 14 residues long.

This clonotype was recorded a few times. The rearrangement uses TRBV28 and TRBJ1-2; no clear D. V lost 5 bases and J 4 bases, leaving 5 bases between the germline ends. Germline CDR1 MDHEN, CDR2 SYDVKM. This CDR3 contains 11 residues. The DNA of the CDR3 is TGTGCCAGCAGTATCAGCTATGGCTACACCTTC. Its translation: CASSISYGYTF.